Listed below are T cell receptor beta chains from one sample, sequenced in a study of T-cell reconstitution after alpha-beta-depleted transplantation in children. TCRdb redid the calling of the PCR reads with MiXCR, one entry per CDR3 protein. The data hold roughly 120,000 distinct CDR3 sequences, with under 30% observed a single time. Source: PBMCs, mostly from graft donor cells, taken 180 days after TCRalphabeta/CD19-depleted stem cell transplant. Receptors were obtained from a male patient between 2 and 15 years old who had a stem cell transplant for chronic granulomatous disease, so the T cells may come from the graft donor. The CDR3 runs from the conserved cysteine through the conserved F or W. The order of the fields is V gene, CDR3 protein.

>TRBV4-1
CASSQGPRDTQYF
>TRBV9
CASSPRGSGDTGELFF
>TRBV20-1
CSATGWPAGTQYF
>TRBV29-1
CSVEGLFQAGYNEQFF
>TRBV12-3/TRBV12-4
CASSIESLIYNEQFF
>TRBV20-1
CSAPRRSLDYEQYF
>TRBV5-1
CASSLIGTASSYNEQFF
>TRBV20-1
CSARVADRGTYEQYF
>TRBV29-1
CSVGEEVGRRVANVLTF
>TRBV5-1
CASSLGLPGQGAAEAFF
>TRBV5-1
CASSPRDYPTSTDTQYF
>TRBV12-3/TRBV12-4
CASSFPANYGYTF
>TRBV9
CASSGRDRGTHSGNTIYF
>TRBV20-1
CSGSGGLVYEQYF
>TRBV29-1
CSVDGRMSSYNEQFF
>TRBV21-1
CASSRGQGSDEQFF
>TRBV15
CATSRGGPLGGTDTQYF
>TRBV20-1
CSARDSYGYTF
>TRBV5-5
CASRSTSYEQYF
>TRBV5-1
CASSPRTGGSYEQYF
>TRBV5-1
CASSLALIGTKNIQYF
>TRBV2
CASTPAGNQPQHF
>TRBV12-3/TRBV12-4
CASTKYGPGNEQFF
>TRBV20-1
CSAPNPYNEQFF
>TRBV10-2
CASRNKSYEQYF
>TRBV12-3/TRBV12-4
CASSLDIRGTSGSSTDTQYF
>TRBV20-1
CSASGRPTDTQYF
>TRBV5-6
CARGPGLPCTDTQYF
>TRBV20-1
CSASWVINEKLFF
>TRBV5-1
CASSLGATSGEQYF